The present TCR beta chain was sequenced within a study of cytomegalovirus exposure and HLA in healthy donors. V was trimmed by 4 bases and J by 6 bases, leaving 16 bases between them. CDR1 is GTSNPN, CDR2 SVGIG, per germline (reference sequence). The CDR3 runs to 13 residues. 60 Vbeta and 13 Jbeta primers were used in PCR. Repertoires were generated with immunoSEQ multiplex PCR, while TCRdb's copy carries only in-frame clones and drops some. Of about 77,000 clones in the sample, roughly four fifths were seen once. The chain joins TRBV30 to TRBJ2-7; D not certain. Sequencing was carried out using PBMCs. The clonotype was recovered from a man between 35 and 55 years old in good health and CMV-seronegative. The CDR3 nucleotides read TGTGCCTGGAATCCCAGCCCCACGGGCGAGCAGTACTTC. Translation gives CAWNPSPTGEQYF.